The TCR beta chain under discussion was sequenced for a study of cytomegalovirus exposure and HLA in healthy donors. In the case of this clone: What it binds is not known.

V lost 4 bases to trimming and J lost 5 bases; unmatched junction nucleotides: 6. CDR3 size: 13 residues. CDR1 and CDR2 (germline): SQVTM, ANQGSEA. Notes on the study in general: DRB1 had the most TCR associations and HLA-C the fewest, a later analysis found, with rates varying by HLA locus.

The PCR ran on 60 Vbeta and 13 Jbeta primers. Study processing details: Per a later analysis, the number of unique TCR beta chains was about 80 million, of which roughly 9.9 million were shared. Using immunoSEQ multiplex PCR, the repertoire was profiled, and TCRdb retains in-frame clones only, with some absent. The V and J calls and clone size were taken over from that table, and D and trimming were inferred from the DNA. The profile shows tens of thousands of clones, around 62% of them singletons. The sequenced sample consisted of PBMCs. The TCR was taken from a woman in her 30s in good health and CMV-seropositive. The chain is built from TRBV29-1 and TRBJ2-5, with TRBD1 matching over 8 bases. Here the CDR3 reads CSVGQGALETQYF. Here the CDR3 DNA reads TGCAGCGTTGGGCAGGGGGCGTTGGAGACCCAGTACTTC. Supplemented by reference TRBV29-1 and TRBJ2-5, the full variable domain reads SAVISQKPSRDICQRGTSLTIQCQVDSQVTMMFWYRQQPGQSLTLIATANQGSEATYESGFVIDKFPISRPNLTFSTLTVSNMSPEDSSIYLCSVGQGALETQYFGPGTRLLVL.